The present TCR beta chain was sequenced within a study of blood T cell repertoires in COVID-19 (dated by TCRdb to about 2020). With respect to the entire study: Samples from collaborators originated in the United States, Italy and Spain and spanned both the acute and convalescent phases of COVID-19. The samples were drawn from the first 160 participants of the ongoing ImmuneRACE study and from 950 to 1,500 subjects provided by 6 global collaborators. The dataset comprised deeply sampled blood TCRbeta repertoires from subjects exposed to, actively infected with, or recovered from COVID-19. The repertoires were released in a freely available public database intended as a resource for research on the immune response to SARS-CoV-2. Where HLA class I and class II types were available, the types were taken from metadata supplied by the sample provider, not from assay-based typing. Nearly every sample came with metadata listing a de-identified subject ID, COVID-19 status, age in years and sex. The prospective study material was composed of cDNA or gDNA derived from T cells, B-cell-depleted T cells, or PBMCs.

A distance of 16 bases separates the germline ends of V and J, which lose 2 bases and 3 bases respectively. CDR1 and CDR2, looked up from the germline V gene, are SGHTA and FQGNSA. CDR3 length: 16 amino acids, cysteine to phenylalanine. Just CDR3 DNA is preserved here, 48 bases in frame from base 1. TCRbeta CDR3 regions were amplified from genomic DNA using the immunoSEQ Assay, a bias-controlled multiplex PCR. As for the authors' bioinformatics: The number of nucleated cells in each sample was estimated by amplification of reference gene primers within the assay. Sequence reads were collapsed and filtered to measure the absolute abundance of every unique TCRbeta CDR3 rearrangement. For each sample, productive Simpson clonality was calculated as the square root of Simpson's diversity index over productive rearrangements. TCRdb provides this immuneACCESS table in a form limited to in-frame rearrangements. Some clones are lacking; in checked studies, under half of them reflect an unresolved V gene, and why the rest are absent is not known. The V and J calls and the clone size are those of that table, but D and trimming were determined from the DNA. This sample is represented by 150,000 or so clones; about 83% of them were singletons. The ten biggest clones cover 10% to 15% of the sample.

Comment on this clone: What this receptor recognizes is not known. Qualities for individual bases were not recorded, and no much larger clone is one base off.

General conclusions and limits of the study: The amount of clinical and demographic metadata varied by source and participant and was provided uncurated.

A second Seattle source provided samples from volunteer blood donors who had recovered from COVID-19. Collaborating institutions collected whole blood in K2EDTA tubes following their own protocols. For TCRbeta analysis, collaborators shipped samples as frozen whole blood, isolated PBMCs, or DNA extracted from either of those sample types. The sequence joins TRBV7-2 to TRBJ1-1, with a weak D call of TRBD1 (6 bases match). The sample taken for sequencing was peripheral blood. The sequence was obtained from a man between 65 and 80 years old who had recovered from COVID-19. The DNA is TGTGCCAGCAGCTTATATTACGGCAGGGGCGACACTGAAGCTTTCTTT. It specifies CASSLYYGRGDTEAFF.